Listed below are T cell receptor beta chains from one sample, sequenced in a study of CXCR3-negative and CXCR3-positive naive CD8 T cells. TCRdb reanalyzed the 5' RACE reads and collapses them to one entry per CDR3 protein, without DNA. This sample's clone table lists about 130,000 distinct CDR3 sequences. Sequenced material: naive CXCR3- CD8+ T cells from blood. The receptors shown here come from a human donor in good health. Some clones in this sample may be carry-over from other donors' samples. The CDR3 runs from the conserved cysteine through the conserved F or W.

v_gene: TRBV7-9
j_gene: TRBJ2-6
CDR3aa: CASSLVGRVGANVLTF

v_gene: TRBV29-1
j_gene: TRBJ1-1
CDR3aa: CSVEQGMNTEAFF

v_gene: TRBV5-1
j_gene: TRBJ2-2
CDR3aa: CASSSEGELFF

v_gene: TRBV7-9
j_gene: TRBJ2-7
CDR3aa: CASSPPAGEQYF

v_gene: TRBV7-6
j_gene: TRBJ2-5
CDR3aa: CASSRDRVKEETQYF

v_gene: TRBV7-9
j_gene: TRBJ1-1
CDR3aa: CASSPTLGNTEAFF

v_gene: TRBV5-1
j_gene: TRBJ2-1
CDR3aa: CASSLTREGLNNEQFF

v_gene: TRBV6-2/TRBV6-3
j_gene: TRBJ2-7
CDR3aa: CASSSGHLYEQYF

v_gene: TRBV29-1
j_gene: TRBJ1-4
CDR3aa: CSVVFFGQGATNEKLFF

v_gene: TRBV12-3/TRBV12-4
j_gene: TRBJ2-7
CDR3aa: CASRPDSNYEQYF

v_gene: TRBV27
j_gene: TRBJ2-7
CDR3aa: CACSLGATTPYEQYF

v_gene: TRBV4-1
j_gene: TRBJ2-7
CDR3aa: CASSQDLSSGRSYEQYF

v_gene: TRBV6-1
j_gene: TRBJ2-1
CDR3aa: CATRRGNPLYNEQFF

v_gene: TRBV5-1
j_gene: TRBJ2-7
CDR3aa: CASSLELEYEQYF

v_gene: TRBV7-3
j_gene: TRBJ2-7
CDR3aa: CASSILPQTSYEQYF

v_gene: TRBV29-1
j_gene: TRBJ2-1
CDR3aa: CSVPPGGPSYNEQFF

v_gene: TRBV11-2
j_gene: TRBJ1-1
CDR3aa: CASSFSGTGVATEAFF

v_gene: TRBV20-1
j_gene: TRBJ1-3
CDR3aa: CSAEVPSGSRSGNTIYF

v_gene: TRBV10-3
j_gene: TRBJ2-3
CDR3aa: CAISESGTGVSDTQYF

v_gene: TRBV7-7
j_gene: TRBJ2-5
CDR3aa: CATQAPDVRETQYF

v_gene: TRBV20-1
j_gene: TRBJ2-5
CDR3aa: CSARGGGKAYAQTQYF

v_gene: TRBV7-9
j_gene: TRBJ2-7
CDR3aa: CASSSRDRSYEQYF

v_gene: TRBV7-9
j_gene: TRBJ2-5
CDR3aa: CASSPGPSGGYQETKYF

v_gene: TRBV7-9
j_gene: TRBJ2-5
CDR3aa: CASSLAHGGRETQYF

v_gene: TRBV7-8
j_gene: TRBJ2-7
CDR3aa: CARQGRQYEQYF

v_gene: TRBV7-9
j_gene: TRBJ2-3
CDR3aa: CASSYPGQLSDTQYF

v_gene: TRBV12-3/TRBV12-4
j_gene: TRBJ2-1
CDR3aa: CASTLFSGVPMSEQFF

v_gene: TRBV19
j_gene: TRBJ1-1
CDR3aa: CASRKNTEAFF

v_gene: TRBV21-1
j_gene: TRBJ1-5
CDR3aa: CASSKGGRTDSNQPQHF

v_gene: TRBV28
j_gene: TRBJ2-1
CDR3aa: CASSWNLADVYNEQFF

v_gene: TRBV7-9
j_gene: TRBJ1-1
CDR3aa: CASSLDPGQGHTEAFF

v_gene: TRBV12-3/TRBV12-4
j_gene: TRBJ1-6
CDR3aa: CASSLTRVNSPLHF

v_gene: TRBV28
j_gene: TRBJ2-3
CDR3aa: CASSNSGGTDTQYF

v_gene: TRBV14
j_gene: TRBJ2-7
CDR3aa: CASSQDRGWYEQYF

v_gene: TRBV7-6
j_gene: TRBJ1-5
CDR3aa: CASSQTIGNQPQHF

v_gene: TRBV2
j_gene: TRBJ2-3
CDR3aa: CASSEVDGLSIGTDTQYF

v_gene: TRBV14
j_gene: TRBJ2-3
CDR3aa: CASSHWTGETDTQYF